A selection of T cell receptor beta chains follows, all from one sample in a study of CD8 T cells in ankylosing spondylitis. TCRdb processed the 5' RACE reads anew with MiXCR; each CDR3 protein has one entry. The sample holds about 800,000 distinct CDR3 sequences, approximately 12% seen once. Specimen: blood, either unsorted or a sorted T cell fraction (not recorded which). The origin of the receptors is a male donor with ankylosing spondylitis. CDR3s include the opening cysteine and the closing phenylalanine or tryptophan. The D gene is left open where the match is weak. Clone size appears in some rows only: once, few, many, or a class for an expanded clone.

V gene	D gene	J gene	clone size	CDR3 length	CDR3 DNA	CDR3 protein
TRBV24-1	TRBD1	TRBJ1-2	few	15	TGTGCCACCAGTGATCCATCGACAGGGAGGTATGGCTACACCTTC	CATSDPSTGRYGYTF
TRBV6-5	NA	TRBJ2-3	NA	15	TGTGCCAGCAGTTACTCCGGGGGACGGGAGGATACGCAGTATTTT	CASSYSGGREDTQYF
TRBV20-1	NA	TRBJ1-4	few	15	TGCAGTGCTAGAACCCCTCAAGCGGGGTCAGTGAAACTGTTTTTT	CSARTPQAGSVKLFF
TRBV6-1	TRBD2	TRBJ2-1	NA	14	TGTGCCAGCAGTCTAGCGGATTGGATGAATGAGCAGTTCTTC	CASSLADWMNEQFF
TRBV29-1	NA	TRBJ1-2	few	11	TGCAGCGTTGCCGACGGCTATGGCTACACCTTC	CSVADGYGYTF
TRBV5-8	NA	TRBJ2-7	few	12	TGTGCCAGCAGCGGGGGTTGGGGACCCGGGATGTTC	CASSGGWGPGMF
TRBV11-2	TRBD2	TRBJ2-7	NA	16	TGTGCCAGCAGCTTACTGACTAGCGGGAGATTTTTGGAGCAGTACTTC	CASSLLTSGRFLEQYF
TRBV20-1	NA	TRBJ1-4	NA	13	TGCAGTGCTAGAGAAGGGGGAGTGGAAAAACTGTTTTTT	CSAREGGVEKLFF
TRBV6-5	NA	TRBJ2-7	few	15	TGTGCCAGCAGTTCCCGGACAGCCAACCCCTACGAGCAGTACTTC	CASSSRTANPYEQYF
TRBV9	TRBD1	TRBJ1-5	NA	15	TGTGCCAGCAGCGTAGAACCAGGGGGAGGACAGCCCCAGCATTTT	CASSVEPGGGQPQHF
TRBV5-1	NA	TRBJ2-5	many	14	TGCGCCAGCAGCCTAGGGACCGGCCAAGAGACCCAGTACTTC	CASSLGTGQETQYF
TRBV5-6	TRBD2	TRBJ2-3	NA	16	TGTGCCAGCAGCCCCGGACTAGCGCTTAGCACAGATACGCAGTATTTT	CASSPGLALSTDTQYF
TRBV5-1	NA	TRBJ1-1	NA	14	TGCGCCAGCAGCTTGGGTCCTCCGAACACTGAAGCTTTCTTT	CASSLGPPNTEAFF
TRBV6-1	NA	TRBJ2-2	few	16	TGTGCCAGCAGCCCGGGACTCCACGCGAACACCGGGGAGCTGTTTTTT	CASSPGLHANTGELFF
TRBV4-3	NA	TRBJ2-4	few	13	TGCGCCAGCAGCCAAGAACTACGTGCGGGGGCAACCTTC	CASSQELRAGATF
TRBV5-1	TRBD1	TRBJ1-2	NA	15	TGCGCCAGCAGCTACACAGGGGTCCCTAACTATGGCTACACCTTC	CASSYTGVPNYGYTF
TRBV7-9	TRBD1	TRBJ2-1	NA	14	TGTGCCAGCAGCTTAGTAGACAGGGGCAATGGGCAGTTCTTC	CASSLVDRGNGQFF
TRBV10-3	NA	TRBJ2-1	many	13	TGTGCCATCAGGAAGGGATTTGGGGATGAGCAGTTCTTC	CAIRKGFGDEQFF
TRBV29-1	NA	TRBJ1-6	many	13	TGCAGCGTTAAAGACAGGCTCAATTCACCCCTCCACTTT	CSVKDRLNSPLHF
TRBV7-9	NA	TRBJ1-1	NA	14	TGTGCCAGCAGCTTATCGGGAGGTACCACTGAAGCTTTCTTT	CASSLSGGTTEAFF
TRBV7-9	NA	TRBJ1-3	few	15	TGTGCCAGCAGCGAAACAGTCGTCTCTGGAAACACCATATATTTT	CASSETVVSGNTIYF
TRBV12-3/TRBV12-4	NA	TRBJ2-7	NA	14	TGTGCCAGCAGCACCGCGCAAATACTCTACGAGCAGTACTTC	CASSTAQILYEQYF